A selection of T cell receptor beta chains follows, all from one sample in a study of CD8 T cells in ankylosing spondylitis. TCRdb used MiXCR to reprocess the 5' RACE reads, holding one entry per CDR3 protein. The sample lists 800,000 to 900,000 distinct CDR3 sequences; about 11% were seen once. What was sequenced was blood, either unsorted or a sorted T cell fraction (not recorded which). These receptors came from a male donor with ankylosing spondylitis. Each CDR3 is given with its conserved first and last residue. D genes are given only for firm matches. Only some rows state a clone size, as once, few, many or a class for expanded clones.

size	length	J	V	D	CDR3	DNA
NA	19	TRBJ1-5	TRBV20-1	NA	CSAREGPSGRAGKTDTQHF	TGCAGTGCTAGAGAAGGGCCTAGCGGGAGGGCGGGGAAAACAGATACGCAGCATTTT
few	15	TRBJ2-3	TRBV3-1	TRBD2	CASSRRSGITDTQYF	TGTGCCAGCAGCCGAAGAAGCGGGATCACAGATACGCAGTATTTT
many	17	TRBJ1-2	TRBV20-1	NA	CSATIDNRVGGGYGYTF	TGCAGTGCCACCATCGACAACAGGGTCGGGGGGGGCTATGGCTACACCTTC
NA	16	TRBJ2-2	TRBV5-1	NA	CASSYSPPANTGELFF	TGCGCCAGCAGCTATTCCCCTCCGGCGAACACCGGGGAGCTGTTTTTT
once	14	TRBJ2-3	TRBV20-1	NA	CSARVSLSTDTQYF	TGCAGTGCTAGAGTGAGCCTTAGCACAGATACGCAGTATTTT
NA	14	TRBJ1-2	TRBV12-3/TRBV12-4	TRBD1	CASSFGGQGYGYTF	TGTGCCAGCAGTTTCGGCGGACAGGGTTATGGCTACACCTTC
NA	13	TRBJ2-1	TRBV7-2	NA	CASSFYFNNEQFF	TGTGCCAGCAGCTTCTACTTCAACAATGAGCAGTTCTTC
many	12	TRBJ1-6	TRBV20-1	NA	CSARPHAAPLHF	TGCAGTGCTAGACCGCACGCGGCGCCCCTCCACTTT
few	13	TRBJ2-7	TRBV5-1	NA	CASSLWERSQQYF	TGCGCCAGCAGCTTATGGGAGCGCTCTCAGCAGTACTTC
few	17	TRBJ2-1	TRBV27	TRBD2	CASSFPSGSFSYNEQFF	TGTGCCAGCAGTTTCCCTAGCGGGTCCTTCTCCTACAATGAGCAGTTCTTC
NA	16	TRBJ1-5	TRBV7-8	NA	CASSPGVKGLRQPQHF	TGTGCCAGCAGCCCCGGGGTTAAGGGGCTTCGTCAGCCCCAGCATTTT
NA	16	TRBJ2-7	TRBV6-2/TRBV6-3	TRBD1	CASRPTPGQGTYEQYF	TGTGCCAGCAGACCTACACCGGGACAGGGGACCTACGAGCAGTACTTC